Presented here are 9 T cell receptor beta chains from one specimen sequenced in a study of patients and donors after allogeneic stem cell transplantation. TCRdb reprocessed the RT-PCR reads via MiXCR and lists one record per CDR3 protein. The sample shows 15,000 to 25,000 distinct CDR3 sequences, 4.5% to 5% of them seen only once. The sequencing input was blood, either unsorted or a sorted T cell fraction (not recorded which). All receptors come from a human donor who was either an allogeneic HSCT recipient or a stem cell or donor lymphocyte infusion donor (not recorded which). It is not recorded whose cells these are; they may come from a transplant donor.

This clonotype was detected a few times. The CDR3 DNA reads as TGTGCCAGTAGGACTAGCGGGGGGCCCGGGAAGACCCAGTACTTC. Translation gives CASRTSGGPGKTQYF. The rearrangement links TRBV19 to TRBJ2-5; 13 bases are shared with TRBD2. Germline lookup yields CDR1 LNHDA and CDR2 SQIVND (reference sequence). V lost 6 bases, J lost 6 bases, and 7 bases stayed unmatched. CDR3 length equals 15 residues.

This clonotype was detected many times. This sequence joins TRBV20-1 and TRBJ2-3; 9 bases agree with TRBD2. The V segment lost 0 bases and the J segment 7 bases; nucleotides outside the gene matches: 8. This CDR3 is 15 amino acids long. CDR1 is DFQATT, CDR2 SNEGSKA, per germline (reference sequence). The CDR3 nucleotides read TGCAGTGCTAGAGATAAGGCGGGAGGGCCTCATACGCAGTATTTT. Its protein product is CSARDKAGGPHTQYF.

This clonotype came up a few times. The CDR3 sequence: CASSQARGTQVDTQYF. In nucleotides, the CDR3 is TGTGCCAGCAGCCAAGCGCGGGGCACACAGGTGGATACGCAGTATTTT. The chain couples TRBV14 to TRBJ2-3; a weak D match, TRBD2 (6 bases). Germline V gene sequence: CDR1 SGHDN, CDR2 FVKESK. The ends were cut back, 1 base at V and 6 bases at J, with 17 bases in the middle. This CDR3 region has 16 residues.

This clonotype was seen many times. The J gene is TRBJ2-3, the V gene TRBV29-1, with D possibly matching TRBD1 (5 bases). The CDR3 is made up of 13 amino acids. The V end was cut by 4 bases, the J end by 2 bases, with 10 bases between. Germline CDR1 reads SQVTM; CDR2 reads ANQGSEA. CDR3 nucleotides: TGCAGCGTTGCAGGGATCCTCACAGATACGCAGTATTTT. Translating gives CSVAGILTDTQYF.

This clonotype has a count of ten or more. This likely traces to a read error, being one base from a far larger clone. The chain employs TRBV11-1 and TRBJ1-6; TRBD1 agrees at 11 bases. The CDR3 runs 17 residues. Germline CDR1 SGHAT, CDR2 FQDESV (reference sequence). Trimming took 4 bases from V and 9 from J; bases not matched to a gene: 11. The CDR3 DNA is TGTGCCAGCAGCTCACACGATGGGACAGGGGGAGGTTCACCCCTCCACTTT. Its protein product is CASSSHDGTGGGSPLHF. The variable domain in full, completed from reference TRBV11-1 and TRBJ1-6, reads EAEVAQSPRYKITEKSQAVAFWCDPISGHATLYWYRQILGQGPELLVQFQDESVVDDSQLPKDRFSAERLKGVDSTLKIQPAELGDSAMYLCASSSHDGTGGGSPLHFGNGTRLTVT.

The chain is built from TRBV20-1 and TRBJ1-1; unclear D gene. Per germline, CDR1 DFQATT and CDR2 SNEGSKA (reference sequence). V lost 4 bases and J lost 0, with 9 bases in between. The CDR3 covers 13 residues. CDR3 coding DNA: TGCAGTGCTATACCTACCTTGAACACTGAAGCTTTCTTT. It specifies CSAIPTLNTEAFF.

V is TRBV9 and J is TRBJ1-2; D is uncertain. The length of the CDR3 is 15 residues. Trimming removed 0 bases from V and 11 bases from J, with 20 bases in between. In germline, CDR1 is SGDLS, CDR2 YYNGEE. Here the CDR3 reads CASSVARQTLRGYTF. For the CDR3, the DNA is TGTGCCAGCAGCGTAGCTCGGCAAACACTCAGAGGGTACACCTTC.

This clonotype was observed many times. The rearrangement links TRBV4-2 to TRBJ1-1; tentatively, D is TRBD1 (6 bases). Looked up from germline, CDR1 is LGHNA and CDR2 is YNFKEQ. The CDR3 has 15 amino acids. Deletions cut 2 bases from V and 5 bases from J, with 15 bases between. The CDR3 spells CASSQPPGAYTEAFF. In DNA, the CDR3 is TGTGCCAGCAGCCAACCCCCAGGGGCGTATACTGAAGCTTTCTTT.

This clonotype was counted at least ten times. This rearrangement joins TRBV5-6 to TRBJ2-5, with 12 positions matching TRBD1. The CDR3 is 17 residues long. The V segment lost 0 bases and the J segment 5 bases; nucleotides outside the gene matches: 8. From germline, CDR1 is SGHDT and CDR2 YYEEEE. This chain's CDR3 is CASSLGRDRGQGETQYF. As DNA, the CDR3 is TGTGCCAGCAGCTTGGGCCGGGACAGGGGGCAAGGGGAGACCCAGTACTTC.